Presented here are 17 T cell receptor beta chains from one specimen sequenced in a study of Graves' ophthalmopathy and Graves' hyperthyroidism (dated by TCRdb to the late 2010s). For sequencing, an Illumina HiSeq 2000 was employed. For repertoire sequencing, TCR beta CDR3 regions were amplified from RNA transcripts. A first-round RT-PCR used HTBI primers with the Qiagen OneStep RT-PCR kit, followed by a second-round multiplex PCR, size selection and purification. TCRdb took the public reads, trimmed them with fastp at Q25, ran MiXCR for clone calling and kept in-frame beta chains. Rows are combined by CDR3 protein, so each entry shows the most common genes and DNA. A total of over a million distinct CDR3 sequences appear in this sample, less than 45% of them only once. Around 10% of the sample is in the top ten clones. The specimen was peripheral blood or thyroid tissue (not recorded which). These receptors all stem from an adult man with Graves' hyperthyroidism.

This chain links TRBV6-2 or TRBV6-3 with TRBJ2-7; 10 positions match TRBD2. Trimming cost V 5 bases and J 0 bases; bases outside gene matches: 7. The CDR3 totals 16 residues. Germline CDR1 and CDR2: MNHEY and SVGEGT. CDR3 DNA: TGTGCCAGCAGTCATGAACTAGCGGGGAGCTCCTACGAGCAGTACTTC. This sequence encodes CASSHELAGSSYEQYF.

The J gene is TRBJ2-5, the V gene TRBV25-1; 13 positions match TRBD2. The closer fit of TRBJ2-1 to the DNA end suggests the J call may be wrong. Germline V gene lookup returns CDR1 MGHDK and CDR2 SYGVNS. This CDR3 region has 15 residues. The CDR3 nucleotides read TGTGCCACCGGACTAGCGGGAGAGGCCTACAATGAGCAGTTCTTC. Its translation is CATGLAGEAYNEQFF.

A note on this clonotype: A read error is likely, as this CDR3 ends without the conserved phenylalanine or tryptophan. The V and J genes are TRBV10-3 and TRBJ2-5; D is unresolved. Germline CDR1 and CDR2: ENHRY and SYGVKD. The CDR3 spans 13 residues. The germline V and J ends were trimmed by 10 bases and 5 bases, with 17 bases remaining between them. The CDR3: CATSRCSEETQYL. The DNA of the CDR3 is TGTGCCACTTCGCGGTGTTCGGAGGAGACCCAGTACCTC.

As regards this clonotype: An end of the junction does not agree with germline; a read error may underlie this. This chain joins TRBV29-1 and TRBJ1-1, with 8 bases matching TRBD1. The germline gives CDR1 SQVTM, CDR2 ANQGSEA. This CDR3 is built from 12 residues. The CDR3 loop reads CSGGRGTGALIF. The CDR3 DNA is TGCAGCGGGGGAAGGGGGACAGGTGCCCTTATCTTT.

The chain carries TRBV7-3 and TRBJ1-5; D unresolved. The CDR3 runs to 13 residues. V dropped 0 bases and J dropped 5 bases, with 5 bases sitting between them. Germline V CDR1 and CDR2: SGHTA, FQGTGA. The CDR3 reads CASSLTADQPQHF. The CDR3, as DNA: TGTGCCAGCAGCTTAACCGCGGATCAGCCCCAGCATTTT. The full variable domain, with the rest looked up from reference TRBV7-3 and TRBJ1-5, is GAGVSQTPSNKVTEKGKYVELRCDPISGHTALYWYRQSLGQGPEFLIYFQGTGAADDSGLPNDRFFAVRPEGSVSTLKIQRTERGDSAVYLCASSLTADQPQHFGDGTRLSIL.

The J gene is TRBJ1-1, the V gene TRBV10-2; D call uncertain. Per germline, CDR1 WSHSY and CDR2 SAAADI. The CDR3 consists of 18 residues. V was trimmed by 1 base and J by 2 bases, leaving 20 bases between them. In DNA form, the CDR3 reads TGCGCCAGCAGTGAGTTAAAAGGGTTAAGGAATGAAAACACTGAAGCTTTCTTT. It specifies CASSELKGLRNENTEAFF.

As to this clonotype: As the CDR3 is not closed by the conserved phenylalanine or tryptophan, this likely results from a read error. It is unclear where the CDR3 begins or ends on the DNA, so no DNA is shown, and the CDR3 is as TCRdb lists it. Here the CDR3 reads CASSIDRRNS. The chain employs TRBV19 and TRBJ2-6. The CDR3 length equals 10 residues, ends included. CDR1 LNHDA and CDR2 SQIVND come from the germline V gene (reference sequence).

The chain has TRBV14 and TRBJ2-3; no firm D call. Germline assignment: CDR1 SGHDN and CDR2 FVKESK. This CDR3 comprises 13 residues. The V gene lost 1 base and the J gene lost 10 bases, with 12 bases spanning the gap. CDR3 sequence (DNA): TGTGCCAGCAGCCAAGTTCAAGGCGGTGCGCAGTATTTT. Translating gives CASSQVQGGAQYF.

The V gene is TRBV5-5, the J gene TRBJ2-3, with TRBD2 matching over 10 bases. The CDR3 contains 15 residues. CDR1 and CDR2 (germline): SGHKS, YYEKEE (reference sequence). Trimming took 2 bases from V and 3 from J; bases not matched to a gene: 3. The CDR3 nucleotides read TGTGCCAGCAGCTTTAGCGGGGGGATGACAGATACGCAGTATTTT. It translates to CASSFSGGMTDTQYF.

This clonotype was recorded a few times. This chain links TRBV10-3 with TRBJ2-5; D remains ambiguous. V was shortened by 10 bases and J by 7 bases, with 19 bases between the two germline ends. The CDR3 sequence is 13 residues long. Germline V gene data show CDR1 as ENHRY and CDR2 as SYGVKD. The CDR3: CASIAGPSGTQYF. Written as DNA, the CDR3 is TGTGCCAGCATCGCTGGACCGAGTGGGACCCAGTACTTC.

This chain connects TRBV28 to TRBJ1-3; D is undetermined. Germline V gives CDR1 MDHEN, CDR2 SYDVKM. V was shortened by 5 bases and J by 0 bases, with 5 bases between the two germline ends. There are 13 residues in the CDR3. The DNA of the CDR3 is TGTGCCAGCAGTATTATCTCTGGAAACACCATATATTTT. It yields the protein CASSIISGNTIYF.

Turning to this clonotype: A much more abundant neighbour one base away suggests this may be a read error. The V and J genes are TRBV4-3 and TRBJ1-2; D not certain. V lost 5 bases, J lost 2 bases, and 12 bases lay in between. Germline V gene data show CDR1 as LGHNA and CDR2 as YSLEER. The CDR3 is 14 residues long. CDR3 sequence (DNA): TGCGCCAGCAGCGGAGGTGCGGGGAACTATGGCTACACCTTC. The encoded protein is CASSGGAGNYGYTF.

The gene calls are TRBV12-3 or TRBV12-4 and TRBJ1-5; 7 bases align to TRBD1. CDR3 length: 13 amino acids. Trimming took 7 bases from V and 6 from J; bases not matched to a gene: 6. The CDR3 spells CASNDRVGQPQHF. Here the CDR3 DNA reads TGTGCCAGCAACGACAGGGTGGGTCAGCCCCAGCATTTT.

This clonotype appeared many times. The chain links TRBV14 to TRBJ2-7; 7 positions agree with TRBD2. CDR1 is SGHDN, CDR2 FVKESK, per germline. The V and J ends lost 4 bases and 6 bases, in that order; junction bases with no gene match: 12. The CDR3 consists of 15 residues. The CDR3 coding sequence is TGTGCCAGCAGCCCGCTGGTTTCGGGCGGGGGCGAGCAGTACTTC. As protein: CASSPLVSGGGEQYF. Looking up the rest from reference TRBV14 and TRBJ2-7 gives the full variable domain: EAGVTQFPSHSVIEKGQTVTLRCDPISGHDNLYWYRRVMGKEIKFLLHFVKESKQDESGMPNNRFLAERTGGTYSTLKVQPAELEDSGVYFCASSPLVSGGGEQYFGPGTRLTVT.

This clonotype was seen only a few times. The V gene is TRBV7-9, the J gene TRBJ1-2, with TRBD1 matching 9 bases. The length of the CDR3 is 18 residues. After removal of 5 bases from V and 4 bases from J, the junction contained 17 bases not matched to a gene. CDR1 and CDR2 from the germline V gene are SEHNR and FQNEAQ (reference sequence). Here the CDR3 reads CASSPGLMDRGLGYGYTF. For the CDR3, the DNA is TGTGCCAGCAGCCCAGGACTAATGGACAGGGGACTTGGCTATGGCTACACCTTC.

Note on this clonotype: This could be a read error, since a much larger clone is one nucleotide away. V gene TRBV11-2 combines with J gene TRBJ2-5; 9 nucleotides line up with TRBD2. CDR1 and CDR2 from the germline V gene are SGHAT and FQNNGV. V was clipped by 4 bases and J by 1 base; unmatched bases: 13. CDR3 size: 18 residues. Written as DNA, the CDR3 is TGTGCCAGCAGCTCAGCACTAGCGGGCCCGGGGACCCAAGAGACCCAGTACTTC. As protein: CASSSALAGPGTQETQYF.

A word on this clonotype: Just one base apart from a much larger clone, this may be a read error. The chain's CDR3 is CASSGQGQGQPQHF. The CDR3 DNA sequence: TGTGCCAGCAGTGGACAGGGGCAGGGTCAGCCCCAGCATTTT. The chain has TRBV12-3 or TRBV12-4 and TRBJ1-5; 9 bases are a match to TRBD1. This CDR3 has 14 amino acids. V was clipped by 5 bases and J by 6 bases; unmatched bases: 5.